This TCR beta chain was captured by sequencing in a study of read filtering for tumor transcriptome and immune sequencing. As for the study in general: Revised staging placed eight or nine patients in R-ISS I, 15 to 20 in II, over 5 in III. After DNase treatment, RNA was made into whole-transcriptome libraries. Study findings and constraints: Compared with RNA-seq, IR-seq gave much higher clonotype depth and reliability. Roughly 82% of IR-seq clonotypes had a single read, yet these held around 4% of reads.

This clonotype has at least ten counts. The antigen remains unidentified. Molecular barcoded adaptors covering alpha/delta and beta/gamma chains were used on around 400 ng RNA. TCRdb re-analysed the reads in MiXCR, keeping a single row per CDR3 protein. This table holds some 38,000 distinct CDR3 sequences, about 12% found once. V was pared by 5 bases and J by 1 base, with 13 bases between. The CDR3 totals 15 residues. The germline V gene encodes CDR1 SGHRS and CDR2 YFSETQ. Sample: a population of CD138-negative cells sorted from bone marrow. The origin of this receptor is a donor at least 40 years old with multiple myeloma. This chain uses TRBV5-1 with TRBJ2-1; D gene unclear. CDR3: CASRLGSDSYNEQFF. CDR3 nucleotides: TGCGCCAGCAGACTGGGGTCAGATTCCTACAATGAGCAGTTCTTC.